These T cell receptor beta chains were read from a single sample in a study of blood T cell repertoires in COVID-19. Only in-frame clones appear in the TCRdb table, and some are missing; sequencing was by immunoSEQ multiplex PCR. The data show about 220,000 clones, 85% to 90% seen once. The material sequenced was PBMCs or T cells enriched from blood (not recorded which). Source of these receptors: a man aged 25 to 45 who had been exposed to COVID-19. CDR3s include the opening cysteine and the closing phenylalanine or tryptophan. Fields, in order: clone size, V gene, J gene, D gene, CDR3 DNA, CDR3 protein. D genes are given only for firm matches. Size is stated for part of the rows, as once, few or many counts, or as a class when the clone is expanded.

-	TRBV15	TRBJ1-5	TRBD1	TGTGCCACCAGCAGACCACTAGACAGGGTTGGTGGAAAATATCAGCCCCAGCATTTT	CATSRPLDRVGGKYQPQHF
-	TRBV19	TRBJ1-2	-	TGTGCCAGTAGTATTGTCGGGAACTATGGCTACACCTTC	CASSIVGNYGYTF
-	TRBV5-6	TRBJ2-5	TRBD2	TGTGCCAGCAGCCGGGGACTAGCGGGGGCAGAAGAGACCCAGTACTTC	CASSRGLAGAEETQYF
-	TRBV4-2	TRBJ1-5	-	TGTGCCAGCAGCCAAGATCCGGGAGCTAGCGATCAGCCCCAGCATTTT	CASSQDPGASDQPQHF
-	TRBV19	TRBJ1-1	TRBD1	TGTGCCAGTAGGGGACAGCTGAACACTGAAGCTTTCTTT	CASRGQLNTEAFF
-	TRBV11-2	TRBJ2-5	-	TGTGCCAGCAGCCGCCGGGGTGGGGGGGCTATTTGGCAAGAGACCCAGTACTTC	CASSRRGGGAIWQETQYF
-	TRBV7-2	TRBJ2-2	-	TGTGCCAGCAGCTTTCACGGGCGAGGGGGGGTGAGCACCGGGGAGCTGTTTTTT	CASSFHGRGGVSTGELFF
-	TRBV12-3/TRBV12-4	TRBJ1-2	-	TGTGCCAGCAGTTTGGGCAACAGGGTTGGCTACACCTTC	CASSLGNRVGYTF
-	TRBV2	TRBJ1-4	-	TGTGCCAGCGGGCCCCGCGGGAGCCGAAATGAAAAACTGTTTTTT	CASGPRGSRNEKLFF
many	TRBV11-2	TRBJ2-7	TRBD1	TGTGCCAGCAGTTTGGGACAGGGGTACTACGAGCAGTACTTC	CASSLGQGYYEQYF
-	TRBV28	TRBJ1-5	-	TGTGCCAGCAGTTCCTCCCCTCCCAGGGTGAATCAGCCCCAGCATTTT	CASSSSPPRVNQPQHF
-	TRBV25-1	TRBJ2-1	TRBD2	TGTGCCAGCAGTAATAGCGGGGGGGTCGACTCCTACAATGAGCAGTTCTTC	CASSNSGGVDSYNEQFF
-	TRBV25-1	TRBJ2-5	TRBD2	TGTGCCAGCAGCCAGCGGGGGCAAGAGACCCAGTACTTC	CASSQRGQETQYF
-	TRBV18	TRBJ1-1	-	TGTGCCAGCTCGGACACCATGAACACTGAAGCTTTCTTT	CASSDTMNTEAFF
-	TRBV6-5	TRBJ2-7	-	TGTGCCAGCCGGCGACAGAATAACTACGAGCAGTACTTC	CASRRQNNYEQYF
-	TRBV7-9	TRBJ1-1	-	TGTGCCAGCAGCTTAGAAGGGGGCACTGAAGCTTTCTTT	CASSLEGGTEAFF
-	TRBV27	TRBJ2-7	-	TGTGCCAGCAGCCCCGGAGGCAACTACGAGCAGTACTTC	CASSPGGNYEQYF
-	TRBV19	TRBJ1-2	-	TGTGCCAGTAGTATACAGGGGCGAAACTATGGCTACACCTTC	CASSIQGRNYGYTF
-	TRBV5-4	TRBJ2-5	-	TGTGCCAGCAGCGTGGACACAAAAGAGACCCAGTACTTC	CASSVDTKETQYF
-	TRBV5-1	TRBJ2-3	-	TGCGCCAGCAGCTCGATATTAGGTACAGGAGTCGGTACAGATACGCAGTATTTT	CASSSILGTGVGTDTQYF
-	TRBV3-1/TRBV3-2	TRBJ2-3	-	TGTGCCAGCAGCCAAGATATAGCGTCCCACAATACGCAGTATTTT	CASSQDIASHNTQYF
-	TRBV5-6	TRBJ1-2	TRBD1	TGTGCCAGCAGCTTCAGGGGGTTTACTAACTATGGCTACACCTTC	CASSFRGFTNYGYTF
-	TRBV4-1	TRBJ2-1	TRBD2	TGCGCCAGCAGCCAAGGCCGGGGGGAGTCCTACAATGAGCAGTTCTTC	CASSQGRGESYNEQFF
-	TRBV4-3	TRBJ1-3	-	TGCGCCAGCAGCCAAGAAGGGGTAATCCACTCTGGAAACACCATATATTTT	CASSQEGVIHSGNTIYF
-	TRBV28	TRBJ2-5	-	TGTGCCAGCAGTTTAATTCGTATCAGGAAGATGTTTTTGTTACCTAAGTACCAAGAGACCCAGTACTTC	CASSLIRIRKMFLLPKYQETQYF
few	TRBV4-2	TRBJ2-3	-	TGTGCCAGCAGCCAAGACAGGGGTGGGGCAGATACGCAGTATTTT	CASSQDRGGADTQYF
-	TRBV3-1/TRBV3-2	TRBJ2-1	-	TGTGCCAGCAGCCAATTTCGGGAACCCTACAATGAGCAGTTCTTC	CASSQFREPYNEQFF
-	TRBV19	TRBJ1-1	-	TGTGCCAGTAGTAAAGTAGTGAACACTGAAGCTTTCTTT	CASSKVVNTEAFF
-	TRBV5-1	TRBJ2-7	-	TGCGCCAGCAGCTTGTTTAACTCGGGAATAGGGTCAGGTGCCTACTCAGAGCAGTACTTC	CASSLFNSGIGSGAYSEQYF
-	TRBV7-3	TRBJ2-2	-	TGTGCCAGCAGCTTAATTGCCGGGACAAGCAGGGAGCTGTTTTTT	CASSLIAGTSRELFF
-	TRBV3-1/TRBV3-2	TRBJ2-7	-	TGTGCCAGCAGCCAAGAGTGGCGGGCCTACGAGCAGTACTTC	CASSQEWRAYEQYF
-	TRBV7-2	TRBJ2-3	TRBD1	TGTGCCAGCGAGGGGACAGGGGTCGACGCTGGCCCAGATACGCAGTATTTT	CASEGTGVDAGPDTQYF
-	TRBV7-3	TRBJ1-5	-	TGTGCCAGCAGCTTAGGGGCGAATCAGCCCCAGCATTTT	CASSLGANQPQHF
-	TRBV19	TRBJ2-5	TRBD1	TGTGCCAGTAGTCCGAGGGACAGTCCCGGGACCCAGTACTTC	CASSPRDSPGTQYF
once	TRBV5-4	TRBJ1-2	-	TGTGCCAGCAGTGTATTGGGGACTGACTATGGCTACACCTTC	CASSVLGTDYGYTF
-	TRBV9	TRBJ2-7	-	TGTGCCAGCAGCGCTGGGGTGGGGGGACTTACCTACGAGCAGTACTTC	CASSAGVGGLTYEQYF
once	TRBV5-1	TRBJ1-4	TRBD1	TGCGCCAGCAGCTTGGGGACAGGGGGCACTACTAATGAAAAACTGTTTTTT	CASSLGTGGTTNEKLFF
-	TRBV11-1	TRBJ2-7	-	TGTGCCAGCTGGTGGCACCCGCGGGCCTACGAGCAGTACTTC	CASWWHPRAYEQYF
-	TRBV7-2	TRBJ2-3	-	TGTGCCAGCAGCAGGGTGCGGGCCTCTAGCACAGATACGCAGTATTTT	CASSRVRASSTDTQYF
-	TRBV6-2/TRBV6-3	TRBJ2-7	TRBD2	TGTGCCAGCAGCCTATATGGGACTAGTCTGGAGCAGTACTTC	CASSLYGTSLEQYF
-	TRBV3-1/TRBV3-2	TRBJ2-2	-	TGTGCCAGCAGCCAAGTAGGGGAGCTGTTTTTT	CASSQVGELFF
-	TRBV6-5	TRBJ2-5	TRBD2	TGTGCCAGCAGTACGGGGGGAACGTGGGAGACCCAGTACTTC	CASSTGGTWETQYF
-	TRBV11-3	TRBJ2-1	-	TGTGCCAGCAGCTTAGATCTAGGTAATGAGCAGTTCTTC	CASSLDLGNEQFF
few	TRBV6-5	TRBJ1-2	-	TGTGCCAGCTTAGGAAAAACGACAGACTACACCTTC	CASLGKTTDYTF
-	TRBV10-3	TRBJ2-1	-	TGTGCCATCAGTTCACAGCTGAGCTCCTACAATGAGCAGTTCTTC	CAISSQLSSYNEQFF
-	TRBV2	TRBJ2-5	-	TGTGCCAGCAGGGGGTCCCCCAGCGGGACCCAGTACTTC	CASRGSPSGTQYF
-	TRBV27	TRBJ1-4	-	TGTGCCAGCAGTTTATCACCAAAGGGGAATGAAAAACTGTTTTTT	CASSLSPKGNEKLFF
-	TRBV7-2	TRBJ2-5	TRBD2	TGTGCCAGCAGCTCATCTAGCGGGGGGGCCGTTTTCACCCAGTACTTC	CASSSSSGGAVFTQYF
-	TRBV10-3	TRBJ2-7	-	TGTGCCATCCGCCCGGGCCCCAGGGACGAGCAGTACTTC	CAIRPGPRDEQYF
-	TRBV15	TRBJ2-7	-	TGTGCCACCAGCAGAGATCAAGCGCGTCCCGGGGGCGAGCAGTACTTC	CATSRDQARPGGEQYF
-	TRBV7-9	TRBJ2-7	TRBD1	TGTGCCAGCAGCCAAACAGGGGACTCCTACGAGCAGTACTTC	CASSQTGDSYEQYF